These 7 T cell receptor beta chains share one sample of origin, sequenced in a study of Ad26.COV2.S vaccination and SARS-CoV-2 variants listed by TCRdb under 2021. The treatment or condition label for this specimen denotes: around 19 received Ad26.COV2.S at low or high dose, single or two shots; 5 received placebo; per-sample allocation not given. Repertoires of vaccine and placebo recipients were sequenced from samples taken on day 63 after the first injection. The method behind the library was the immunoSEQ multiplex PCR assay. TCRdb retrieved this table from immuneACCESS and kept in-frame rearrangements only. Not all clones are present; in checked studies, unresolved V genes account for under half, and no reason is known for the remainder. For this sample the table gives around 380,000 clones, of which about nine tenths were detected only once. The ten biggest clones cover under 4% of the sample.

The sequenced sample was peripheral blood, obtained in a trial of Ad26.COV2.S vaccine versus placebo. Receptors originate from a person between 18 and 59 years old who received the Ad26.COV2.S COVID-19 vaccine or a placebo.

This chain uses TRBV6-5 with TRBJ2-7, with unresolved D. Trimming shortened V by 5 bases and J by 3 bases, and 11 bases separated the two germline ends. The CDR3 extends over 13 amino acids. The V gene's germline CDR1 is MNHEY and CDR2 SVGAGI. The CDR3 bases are TGTGCCAGCAGTCCCTTCCCCGACTACGAGCAGTACTTC. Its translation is CASSPFPDYEQYF.

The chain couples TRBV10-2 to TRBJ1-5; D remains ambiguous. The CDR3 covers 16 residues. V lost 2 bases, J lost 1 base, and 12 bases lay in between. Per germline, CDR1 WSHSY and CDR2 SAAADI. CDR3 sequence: CASSELPGRSNQPQHF. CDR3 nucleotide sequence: TGCGCCAGCAGTGAGCTTCCGGGAAGGAGCAATCAGCCCCAGCATTTT.

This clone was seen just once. CDR3 nucleotides: TGTGCCAGCAGCTCCAGGTTGGGAGTTAGCAATCAGCCCCAGCATTTT. This gives the protein CASSSRLGVSNQPQHF. V is TRBV7-8 and J is TRBJ1-5, with D uncertain. V lost 4 bases to trimming and J lost 0 bases, with 13 bases between them. Germline CDR1 reads SGHVS; CDR2 reads FQNEAQ. The CDR3 is 16 amino acids.

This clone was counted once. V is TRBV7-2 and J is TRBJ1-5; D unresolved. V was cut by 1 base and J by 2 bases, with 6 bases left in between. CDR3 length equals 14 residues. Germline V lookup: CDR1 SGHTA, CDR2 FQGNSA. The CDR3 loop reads CASSLGSGNQPQHF. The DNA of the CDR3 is TGTGCCAGCAGCTTAGGGAGTGGCAATCAGCCCCAGCATTTT. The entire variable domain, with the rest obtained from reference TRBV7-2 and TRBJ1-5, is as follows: GAGVSQSPSNKVTEKGKDVELRCDPISGHTALYWYRQSLGQGLEFLIYFQGNSAPDKSGLPSDRFSAERTGGSVSTLTIQRTQQEDSAVYLCASSLGSGNQPQHFGDGTRLSIL.

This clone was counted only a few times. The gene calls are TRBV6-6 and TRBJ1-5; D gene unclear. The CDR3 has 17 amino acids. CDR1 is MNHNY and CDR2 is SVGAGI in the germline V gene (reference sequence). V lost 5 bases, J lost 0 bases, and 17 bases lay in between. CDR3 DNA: TGTGCCAGCAGTCCGTGGACTCTCCCCTATAGCAATCAGCCCCAGCATTTT. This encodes CASSPWTLPYSNQPQHF.

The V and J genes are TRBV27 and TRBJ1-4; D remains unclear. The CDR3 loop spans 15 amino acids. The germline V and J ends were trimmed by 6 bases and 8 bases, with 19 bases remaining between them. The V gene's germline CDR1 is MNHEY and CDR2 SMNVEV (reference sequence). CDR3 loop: CASSPYASAPEKLFF. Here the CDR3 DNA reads TGTGCCAGCAGCCCCTACGCGTCAGCTCCCGAAAAACTGTTTTTT.

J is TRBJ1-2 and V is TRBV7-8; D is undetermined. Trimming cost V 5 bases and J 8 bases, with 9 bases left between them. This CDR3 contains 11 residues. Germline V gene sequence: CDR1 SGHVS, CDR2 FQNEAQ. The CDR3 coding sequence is TGTGCCAGCAGCCCAGGACGAGGCTACACCTTC. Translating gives CASSPGRGYTF.